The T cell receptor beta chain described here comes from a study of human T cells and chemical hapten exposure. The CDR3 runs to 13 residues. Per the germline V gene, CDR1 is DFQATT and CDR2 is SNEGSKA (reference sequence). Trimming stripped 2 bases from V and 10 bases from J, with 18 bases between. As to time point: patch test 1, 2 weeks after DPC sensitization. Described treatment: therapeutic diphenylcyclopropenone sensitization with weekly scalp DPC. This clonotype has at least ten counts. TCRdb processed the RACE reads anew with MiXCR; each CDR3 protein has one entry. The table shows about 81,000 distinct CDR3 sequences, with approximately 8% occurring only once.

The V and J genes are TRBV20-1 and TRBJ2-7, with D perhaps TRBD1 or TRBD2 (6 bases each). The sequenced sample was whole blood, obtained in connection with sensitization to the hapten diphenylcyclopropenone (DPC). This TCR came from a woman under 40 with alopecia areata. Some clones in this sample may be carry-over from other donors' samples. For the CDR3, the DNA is TGCAGTGCTAGACAAACGGGGGCAGCCCACCAGTACTTC. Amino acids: CSARQTGAAHQYF.